This is a list of T cell receptor beta chains from one sample in a study of blood T cell repertoires in COVID-19. Here immunoSEQ multiplex PCR was the method, and the copy in TCRdb shows in-frame clones only, minus some. There are some 180,000 clones in the sample; about four fifths occur only once, and under 8% lies in the top ten. Sequenced input: peripheral blood. Every receptor here comes from a man between 60 and 75 years old with acute or convalescent COVID-19. Both conserved end residues are part of each CDR3. A D gene is named only where the DNA matches it firmly. Clone size is shown for a subset of rows, as once, few, many or a class of expanded clone.

DNA,CDR3,D,size,V,J
TGTGCCAGCAGTCGGGCGGGACCGAACACCGGGGAGCTGTTTTTT,CASSRAGPNTGELFF,NA,NA,TRBV7-7,TRBJ2-2
TGTGCTTGTAGCCCTTTCGGGTGGACTGAAGCTTTCTTT,CACSPFGWTEAFF,NA,NA,TRBV6-5,TRBJ1-1
TGTGCCAGCAGTACCCGGACCCCCCCTGGCGGGGGCTTCCCCGCCGGGGAGCTGTTTTTT,CASSTRTPPGGGFPAGELFF,NA,NA,TRBV6-2/TRBV6-3,TRBJ2-2
TGTGCCAGCAGCGAGCCCATAACAGGGATCTATGGCTACACCTTC,CASSEPITGIYGYTF,NA,once,TRBV9,TRBJ1-2
TGTGCCAGCTCACCAAACGGACAGGGGTCCTATGGCTACACCTTC,CASSPNGQGSYGYTF,TRBD1,NA,TRBV18,TRBJ1-2
TGTGCCAGCAGCCAAGATCATAGGCAGGGGCACTATGGCTACACCTTC,CASSQDHRQGHYGYTF,NA,NA,TRBV4-2,TRBJ1-2
TGCGCCAGCAGCTTGACTAGCGGGGGGTATAATGAGCAGTTCTTC,CASSLTSGGYNEQFF,TRBD2,NA,TRBV5-1,TRBJ2-1
TGTGCCAGCAGTTACTCGATGGACAGGGGCCACGAGCAGTACTTC,CASSYSMDRGHEQYF,TRBD1,NA,TRBV6-5,TRBJ2-7
TGTGCCAGCAGCTCGAATTTTGGGTCGGGGCAGTTCTTC,CASSSNFGSGQFF,NA,NA,TRBV11-1,TRBJ2-1
TGTGCCATCAGTGAGACCTTGGGACAGAGGAACACCATATATTTT,CAISETLGQRNTIYF,TRBD1,NA,TRBV10-3,TRBJ1-3
TGTGCCACCAGTGTTAACAGCAGGACTTTCTTT,CATSVNSRTFF,NA,NA,TRBV24-1,TRBJ1-1
TGTGCCAGCAGCAAAGAGAGGACTTCCTACGAGCAGTACTTC,CASSKERTSYEQYF,NA,NA,TRBV21-1,TRBJ2-7
TGTGCCAGCAGCCCCCAAACAGGGGGTCCCAATAGCAATCAGCCCCAGCATTTT,CASSPQTGGPNSNQPQHF,TRBD1,NA,TRBV9,TRBJ1-5
TGTGCCAGCAGCGTCGGACAGCCCTCCAATGAGCAGTTCTTC,CASSVGQPSNEQFF,NA,NA,TRBV9,TRBJ2-1
TGTGCCAGCAGTCCTACCCAGGGAGGGAGGACCGGGGAGCTGTTTTTT,CASSPTQGGRTGELFF,TRBD2,NA,TRBV27,TRBJ2-2
TGTGCCAGCAGTTACTCGAGTCTAGCGGGGTACAATGAGCAGTTCTTC,CASSYSSLAGYNEQFF,TRBD2,NA,TRBV6-5,TRBJ2-1
TGTGCCACCAGTGGGTCTCGGGGGGATACGCAGTATTTT,CATSGSRGDTQYF,NA,NA,TRBV24-1,TRBJ2-3
TGTGCCAGCAGCTTGGGCCGCGGAGGGAATGAGCAGTTCTTC,CASSLGRGGNEQFF,NA,NA,TRBV7-8,TRBJ2-1
TGTGCCAGTAGGGAGACAGGGTCCTATGGCTACACCTTC,CASRETGSYGYTF,TRBD1,NA,TRBV19,TRBJ1-2
TGCGCCAGCAGCCAAGTTACCCAGGGGCGAAACTATGGCTACACCTTC,CASSQVTQGRNYGYTF,NA,NA,TRBV4-1,TRBJ1-2
TGTGCCAGCAGCTACGGAGGGTTGGGAGGCAATCAGCCCCAGCATTTT,CASSYGGLGGNQPQHF,NA,few,TRBV7-8,TRBJ1-5
TGCGCCAGCAGCGTAACAGGGGGGTTGAACACTGAAGCTTTCTTT,CASSVTGGLNTEAFF,TRBD1,NA,TRBV5-1,TRBJ1-1